This TCR beta chain was identified in a study of blood T cells in healthy people across ages. Study in general: About one barcoded beta molecule was captured per two T cells (by template switching).

The authors ran a second PCR of roughly 6 to 12 cycles using a sample-barcoded 5' primer and a J-beta primer mix. A template-switch adaptor that had 12 random nucleotides put a tag on each cDNA molecule. A single record per CDR3 protein comes from TCRdb applying MiXCR to the 5' RACE reads. Of about 680,000 distinct CDR3 sequences listed, around 49% were seen once; the top ten hold 30% to 40%. Each sample yielded at least 6 million isolated PBMCs. RNA extraction gave at least 5.5 micrograms of total RNA per sample. The V segment lost 7 bases and the J segment 5 bases; nucleotides outside the gene matches: 8. The CDR3 contains 14 residues. Germline-derived CDR1 and CDR2 are KGHDR and SFDVKD.

The sample was blood. The rearrangement uses TRBV24-1 and TRBJ2-3, with 7 bases lining up with TRBD2. This clonotype was obtained from a woman aged 55-75 years in good health. The CDR3 DNA reads as TGTGCCACCAGCGGGAGGAACATGGGAGATACGCAGTATTTT. Translated, it gives CATSGRNMGDTQYF.